This TCR beta chain was identified during a study of blood T cell repertoires in COVID-19. At the level of the study: Whether acute or convalescent, the COVID-19 samples came from the United States, Italy and Spain. The analysed material was cDNA or gDNA that came from T cells, B-cell-depleted T cells, or PBMCs.

The table came from immunoSEQ multiplex PCR; TCRdb's copy has only in-frame clones and leaves some out. The sample holds approximately 300,000 clones; around 90% are singletons and the top ten take about 2.5%. Germline CDR1 MNHEY, CDR2 SVGAGI. V shed 10 bases, J shed 4 bases, and the junction held 8 bases outside the gene matches. CDR3 length: 14 residues. Sequenced material: peripheral blood. V usage is TRBV6-5 and J usage is TRBJ1-5; TRBD1 matches 9 bases. This receptor was obtained from a man younger than 35 with active or convalescent COVID-19. The CDR3 DNA reads TGTGCCACATTACAGGGGGCTCGGAATCAGCCCCAGCATTTT. As protein: CATLQGARNQPQHF.